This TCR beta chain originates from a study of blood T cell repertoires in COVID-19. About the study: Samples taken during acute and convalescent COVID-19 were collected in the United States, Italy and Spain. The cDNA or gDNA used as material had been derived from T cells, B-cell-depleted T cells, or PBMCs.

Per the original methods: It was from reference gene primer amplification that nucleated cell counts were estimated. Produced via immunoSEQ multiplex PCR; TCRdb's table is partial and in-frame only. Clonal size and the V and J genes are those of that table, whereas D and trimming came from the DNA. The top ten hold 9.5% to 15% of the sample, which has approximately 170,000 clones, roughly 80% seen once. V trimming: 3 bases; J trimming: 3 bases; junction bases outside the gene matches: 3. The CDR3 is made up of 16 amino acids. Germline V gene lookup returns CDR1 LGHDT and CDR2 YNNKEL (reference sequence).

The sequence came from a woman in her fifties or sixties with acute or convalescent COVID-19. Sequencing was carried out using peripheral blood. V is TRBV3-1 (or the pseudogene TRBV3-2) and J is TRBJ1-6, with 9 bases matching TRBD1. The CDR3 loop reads CASSHRTGVYNSPLHF. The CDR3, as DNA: TGTGCCAGCAGCCACCGGACAGGGGTCTATAATTCACCCCTCCACTTT.